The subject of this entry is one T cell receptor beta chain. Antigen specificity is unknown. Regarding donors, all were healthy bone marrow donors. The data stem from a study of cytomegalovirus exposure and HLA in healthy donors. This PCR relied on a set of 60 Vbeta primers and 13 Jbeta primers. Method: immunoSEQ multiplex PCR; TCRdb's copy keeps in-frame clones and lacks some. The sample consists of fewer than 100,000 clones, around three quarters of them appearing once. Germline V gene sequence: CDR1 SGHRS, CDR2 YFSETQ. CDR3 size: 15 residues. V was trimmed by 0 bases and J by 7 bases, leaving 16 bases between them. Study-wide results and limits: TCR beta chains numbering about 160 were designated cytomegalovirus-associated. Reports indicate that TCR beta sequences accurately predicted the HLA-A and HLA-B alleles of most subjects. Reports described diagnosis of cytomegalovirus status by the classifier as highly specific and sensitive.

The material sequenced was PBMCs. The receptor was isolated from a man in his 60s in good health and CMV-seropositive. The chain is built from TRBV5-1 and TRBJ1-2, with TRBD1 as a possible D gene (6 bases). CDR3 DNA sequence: TGCGCCAGCAGCTTGGACGTACAGGGTAGTGGTGGCTACACCTTC. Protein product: CASSLDVQGSGGYTF.